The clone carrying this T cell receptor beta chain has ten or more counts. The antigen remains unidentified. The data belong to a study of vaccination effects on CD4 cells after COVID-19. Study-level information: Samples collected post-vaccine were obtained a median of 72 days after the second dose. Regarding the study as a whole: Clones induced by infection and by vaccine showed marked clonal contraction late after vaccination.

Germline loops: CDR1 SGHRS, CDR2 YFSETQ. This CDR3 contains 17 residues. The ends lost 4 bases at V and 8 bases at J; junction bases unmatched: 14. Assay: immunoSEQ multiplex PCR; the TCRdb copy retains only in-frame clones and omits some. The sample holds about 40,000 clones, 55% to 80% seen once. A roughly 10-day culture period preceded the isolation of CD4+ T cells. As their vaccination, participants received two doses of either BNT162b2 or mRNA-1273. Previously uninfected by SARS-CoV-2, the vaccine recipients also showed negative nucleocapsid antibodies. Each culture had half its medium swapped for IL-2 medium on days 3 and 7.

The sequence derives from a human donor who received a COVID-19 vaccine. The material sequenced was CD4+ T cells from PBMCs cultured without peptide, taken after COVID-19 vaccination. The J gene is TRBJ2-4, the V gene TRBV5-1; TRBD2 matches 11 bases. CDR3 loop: CASSRASSGGILDIQYF. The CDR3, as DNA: TGCGCCAGCAGCAGGGCCTCTAGCGGGGGGATCTTAGACATTCAGTACTTC.